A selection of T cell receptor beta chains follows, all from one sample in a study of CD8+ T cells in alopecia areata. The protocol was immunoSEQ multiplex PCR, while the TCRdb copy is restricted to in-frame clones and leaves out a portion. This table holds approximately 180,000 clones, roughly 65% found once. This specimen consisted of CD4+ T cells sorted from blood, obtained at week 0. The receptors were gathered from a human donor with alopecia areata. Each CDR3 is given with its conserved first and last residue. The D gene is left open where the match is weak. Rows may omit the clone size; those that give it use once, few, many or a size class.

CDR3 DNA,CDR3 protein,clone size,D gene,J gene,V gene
TGTGCCAGCAGCCCCAGCGGCTTTCTTGGGGAGACCCAGTACTTC,CASSPSGFLGETQYF,.,.,TRBJ2-5,TRBV9
TGTGCCTGGAGGACCGTGGGGGGACCCAAGGATGGCTACACCTTC,CAWRTVGGPKDGYTF,once,.,TRBJ1-2,TRBV30
TGTGCCAGCAGTTCGAGGACAGGGAAGTATGAAAGTGGCTACACCTTC,CASSSRTGKYESGYTF,few,TRBD1,TRBJ1-2,TRBV27
TGTGCCAGCAGTCCCGTGACAGGGGTTTCTTTCTTT,CASSPVTGVSFF,.,TRBD1,TRBJ1-1,TRBV6-5
TGTGCCTGGGGACTAGCGGGGGGGCCAGATACGCAGTATTTT,CAWGLAGGPDTQYF,.,TRBD2,TRBJ2-3,TRBV30
TGTGCCAGCAGCCCTAATAGGAACACTGAAGCTTTCTTT,CASSPNRNTEAFF,.,.,TRBJ1-1,TRBV7-3
TGCGCCAGCAGCAAGGACCACGGCTACGAGCAGTACTTC,CASSKDHGYEQYF,once,.,TRBJ2-7,TRBV5-1
TGCAGCGTCGCTGGGTTGGTCAGGGGTTCCGAAGCTTTCTTT,CSVAGLVRGSEAFF,.,.,TRBJ1-1,TRBV29-1
TGCAGCGTCCCCAATACACAGGGCATGAACACTGAAGCTTTCTTT,CSVPNTQGMNTEAFF,.,.,TRBJ1-1,TRBV29-1
TGCGCCAGCAGCCAGGAACCTGGGGCCAACGTCCTGACTTTC,CASSQEPGANVLTF,once,.,TRBJ2-6,TRBV4-3
TGCAGCGTTCAACAGGGGATTGGGACTGAAGCTTTCTTT,CSVQQGIGTEAFF,few,TRBD1,TRBJ1-1,TRBV29-1
TGTGCCAGTGATCAGGGGCGCACTGAAGCTTTCTTT,CASDQGRTEAFF,few,.,TRBJ1-1,TRBV19
TGCAGTGCTAGATCAGGGGAGACCCAGTACTTC,CSARSGETQYF,.,.,TRBJ2-5,TRBV20-1
TGCGCCAGCAGCCAAAATTACTACGAGCAGTACTTC,CASSQNYYEQYF,.,.,TRBJ2-7,TRBV5-1
TGCGCCAGCAGCCAAGATAGGGAGATTTCACCCCTCCACTTT,CASSQDREISPLHF,.,.,TRBJ1-6,TRBV4-3
TGCAGCGTCTCCGGGACAACCTACGAGCAGTACTTC,CSVSGTTYEQYF,few,.,TRBJ2-7,TRBV29-1
TGTGCCAGCAGCCCTCGGACAGGGGGAGAGACCCAGTACTTC,CASSPRTGGETQYF,.,TRBD1,TRBJ2-5,TRBV14
TGTGCCAGCGAGGACAGGGGCGTGAACACTGAAGCTTTCTTT,CASEDRGVNTEAFF,.,TRBD1,TRBJ1-1,TRBV7-2
TGTGCCAGCAGCTTATCTAAACCATCCTACAATGAGCAGTTCTTC,CASSLSKPSYNEQFF,.,.,TRBJ2-1,TRBV5-6
TGCAGCGTTGTTCGACAGGGTAATACCGGGGAGCTGTTTTTT,CSVVRQGNTGELFF,.,TRBD1,TRBJ2-2,TRBV29-1